Listed here are 26 T cell receptor beta chains from one sample, sequenced in a study of cytomegalovirus exposure and HLA in healthy donors. Primers for the PCR totalled 60 Vbeta and 13 Jbeta. The method was immunoSEQ multiplex PCR; TCRdb's version includes in-frame clones alone and lacks a portion of them. The sample yields 250,000 or so clones, around 85% seen once. Sequenced sample: PBMCs. All receptors come from a human donor in good health.

This sequence joins TRBV6-5 and TRBJ2-7; TRBD2 agrees at 8 bases. J gave up 10 bases and V 0 bases, and 8 bases lay outside the gene matches. The CDR3 covers 14 residues. Germline V gives CDR1 MNHEY, CDR2 SVGAGI. CDR3 sequence (DNA): TGTGCCAGCAGTTACTCGAGCGGGAGTGGGTTACAGTACTTC. Protein: CASSYSSGSGLQYF.

CDR3 amino acids: CASSQSRSGEQYF. For the CDR3, the DNA is TGTGCCAGCAGCCAATCCCGGTCGGGGGAGCAGTACTTC. The chain employs TRBV14 and TRBJ2-7; perhaps TRBD2 as D (5 bases). The germline V and J ends were trimmed by 2 bases and 7 bases, with 12 bases remaining between them. The CDR3 runs to 13 residues. Germline CDR1 and CDR2: SGHDN and FVKESK.

The chain combines TRBV28 with TRBJ2-3; 13 bases fit TRBD2. The CDR3 length is 14 residues. V was pared by 5 bases and J by 6 bases, with 2 bases of the junction left unmatched. Germline CDR1 MDHEN, CDR2 SYDVKM. The CDR3 here is CASSTSGRVDTQYF. The CDR3 DNA reads as TGTGCCAGCAGTACTAGCGGGAGGGTCGATACGCAGTATTTT. The full variable domain, in which reference TRBV28 and TRBJ2-3 provide the parts outside the CDR3, is DVKVTQSSRYLVKRTGEKVFLECVQDMDHENMFWYRQDPGLGLRLIYFSYDVKMKEKGDIPEGYSVSREKKERFSLILESASTNQTSMYLCASSTSGRVDTQYFGPGTRLTVL.

This sequence joins TRBV6-5 and TRBJ2-5; 8 nucleotides agree with TRBD2. Germline V lookup: CDR1 MNHEY, CDR2 SVGAGI. V was pared by 0 bases and J by 7 bases, with 10 bases of the junction left unmatched. The length of the CDR3 is 16 residues. The CDR3 here is CASSYSQGAAGGTQYF. CDR3 nucleotide sequence: TGTGCCAGCAGTTACTCCCAGGGTGCGGCGGGGGGGACCCAGTACTTC.

The rearrangement joins TRBV10-3 to TRBJ1-1; 8 positions match TRBD1. CDR1 is ENHRY and CDR2 is SYGVKD in the germline V gene. With 6 bases clipped from V and 4 bases from J, the junction kept 4 bases outside the gene matches. This CDR3 has 13 amino acids. The CDR3 nucleotides are TGTGCCATCAGCCCAACAGGGGGCACTGAAGCTTTCTTT. Translation gives CAISPTGGTEAFF.

This chain joins TRBV9 and TRBJ2-1; D might be TRBD2 (6 bases). The CDR3 runs to 17 residues. CDR1 is SGDLS, CDR2 YYNGEE, per germline. Trimming took off 3 bases at V and 4 bases at J, with 20 bases between the two ends. The CDR3 loop reads CASSDRDSQLRYNEQFF. The CDR3 bases are TGTGCCAGCAGCGACCGGGACTCTCAGCTGCGATACAATGAGCAGTTCTTC.

The chain's CDR3 is CASSPIPGGVNYGYTF. The DNA for the CDR3 is TGTGCCAGCTCACCAATCCCCGGGGGGGTAAACTATGGCTACACCTTC. The chain combines TRBV18 with TRBJ1-2; perhaps TRBD1 as D (5 bases). Trimming stripped 2 bases from V and 2 bases from J, with 15 bases between. This CDR3 comprises 16 residues. Germline lookup yields CDR1 KGHSH and CDR2 LQKENI.

The rearrangement uses TRBV28 and TRBJ2-7, with a possible D match to TRBD2 (5 bases). Deletions cut 8 bases from V and 6 bases from J, with 14 bases between. CDR1 and CDR2 (germline): MDHEN, SYDVKM. The CDR3 spans 12 residues. The CDR3 nucleotides read TGTGCCAGCCGGGATCATCCCCTCGAGCAGTACTTC. Encoded protein: CASRDHPLEQYF. The entire variable domain, with the rest obtained from reference TRBV28 and TRBJ2-7, is as follows: DVKVTQSSRYLVKRTGEKVFLECVQDMDHENMFWYRQDPGLGLRLIYFSYDVKMKEKGDIPEGYSVSREKKERFSLILESASTNQTSMYLCASRDHPLEQYFGPGTRLTVT.

This chain uses TRBV2 with TRBJ2-5, with D tentatively TRBD1 (6 bases). Trimming removed 5 bases at V and 7 bases at J, with 17 bases between. CDR1 and CDR2 (germline): SNHLY, FYNNEI. The CDR3 is 14 amino acids. The CDR3 loop reads CASSTDRFGGTQYF. The CDR3 DNA reads as TGTGCCAGCAGTACCGACAGGTTTGGGGGGACCCAGTACTTC.

This chain links TRBV6-4 with TRBJ1-3; D is unresolved. CDR1 MRHNA and CDR2 SNTAGT come from the germline V gene. V dropped 8 bases and J dropped 4 bases, with 9 bases sitting between them. This CDR3 is built from 12 residues. The CDR3 DNA sequence: TGTGCCAGCTTTCAGTCCGGAAACACCATATATTTT. This codes for CASFQSGNTIYF.

This chain uses TRBV4-3 with TRBJ2-1; TRBD1 aligns across 7 bases. Per germline, CDR1 LGHNA and CDR2 YSLEER. The J segment lost 4 bases and the V segment lost 0 bases, leaving 3 bases of the junction unmatched. The CDR3 contains 15 residues. The CDR3 loop is CASSQEGTAYNEQFF. Here the CDR3 DNA reads TGCGCCAGCAGCCAAGAGGGGACAGCTTACAATGAGCAGTTCTTC.

The table lists this clone with a count of one. The genes are TRBV29-1 and TRBJ1-1, with D possibly TRBD1 on 5 matching bases. The germline V gene encodes CDR1 SQVTM and CDR2 ANQGSEA. The CDR3 has 11 residues. V was clipped by 6 bases and J by 0 bases, with 5 bases between them. CDR3 sequence: CSVQVNTEAFF. CDR3 bases: TGCAGCGTACAGGTGAACACTGAAGCTTTCTTT.

CDR3 residues: CASSPKPASVEAQYF. DNA of the CDR3: TGTGCCAGCAGCCCAAAGCCTGCTAGCGTCGAGGCCCAGTACTTC. V is TRBV9 and J is TRBJ2-5; D is possibly TRBD2 (6 bases). The CDR3 spans 15 residues. Per germline, CDR1 SGDLS and CDR2 YYNGEE. V shed 4 bases and J shed 9 bases, with 22 bases lying between them.

The CDR3 loop reads CASRPPQGSGNTIYF. CDR3 sequence (DNA): TGTGCCAGCAGACCACCACAGGGGTCTGGAAACACCATATATTTT. The chain recombines TRBV2 with TRBJ1-3; 7 positions match TRBD1. CDR1 is SNHLY, CDR2 FYNNEI, per germline. Unmatched junction bases numbered 6, after V lost 6 bases and J lost 1 base. The CDR3 is 15 amino acids.

This chain joins TRBV19 and TRBJ1-2; no definite D call. The CDR3 is 13 amino acids. Germline CDR1 reads LNHDA; CDR2 reads SQIVND (reference sequence). V shed 4 bases and J shed 2 bases, with 8 bases lying between them. The DNA of the CDR3 is TGTGCCAGTAGTAGAGACAAAAACTATGGCTACACCTTC. Amino acid sequence: CASSRDKNYGYTF.

The table lists this clone with a few counts. This chain links TRBV9 with TRBJ2-3; 7 nucleotides align to TRBD2. The V and J ends lost 4 bases and 4 bases, in that order; junction bases with no gene match: 12. The CDR3 is 16 residues long. Looked up from germline, CDR1 is SGDLS and CDR2 is YYNGEE. CDR3 sequence: CASSPVGRGRADTQYF. For the CDR3, the DNA is TGTGCCAGCAGCCCCGTGGGCCGCGGGAGAGCAGATACGCAGTATTTT.

The chain links TRBV2 to TRBJ2-1, with D possibly being TRBD2 (6 bases). CDR1 SNHLY and CDR2 FYNNEI come from the germline V gene. The CDR3 is made up of 13 amino acids. With 7 bases removed from V and 5 bases from J, the gap between germline ends came to 12 bases. The CDR3 DNA reads as TGTGCCAGCATAGCGGACTATAACAATGAGCAGTTCTTC. Its translation is CASIADYNNEQFF.

V usage is TRBV5-4 and J usage is TRBJ1-1, with no clear D. CDR3 length equals 13 residues. Trimming removed 6 bases from V and 0 bases from J, with 9 bases in between. CDR1 is SGHNT and CDR2 is YYREEE in the germline V gene (reference sequence). The CDR3 DNA sequence: TGTGCCAGCAAGCAGGATCTGAACACTGAAGCTTTCTTT. Its translation: CASKQDLNTEAFF.

The genes are TRBV9 and TRBJ1-2; D perhaps matches TRBD1 (6 bases). The CDR3 is 16 amino acids. The germline V gene has CDR1 SGDLS and CDR2 YYNGEE. The V end was cut by 4 bases, the J end by 4 bases, with 20 bases between. This chain's CDR3 is CASSPVATGALYGYTF. DNA of the CDR3: TGTGCCAGCAGCCCGGTGGCGACAGGTGCCCTCTATGGCTACACCTTC.

The J gene is TRBJ1-2, the V gene TRBV5-4, with 8 bases fitting TRBD1. The CDR3 length is 15 residues. CDR1 SGHNT and CDR2 YYREEE come from the germline V gene (reference sequence). The trim removed 0 bases at V and 5 bases at J, leaving 6 bases unmatched. The CDR3 bases are TGTGCCAGCAGCTTGGGGCCGGGACAGGAGTATGGCTACACCTTC. Protein product: CASSLGPGQEYGYTF.

The V gene is TRBV6-1, the J gene TRBJ2-7; 11 bases line up with TRBD1. V was clipped by 2 bases and J by 6 bases; unmatched bases: 3. CDR1 and CDR2 from the germline V gene are MNHNS and SASEGT. The length of the CDR3 is 14 residues. The DNA for the CDR3 is TGTGCCAGCAGTGAATTGGGACAGGGGGGCGAGCAGTACTTC. Amino acid sequence: CASSELGQGGEQYF.

The genes are TRBV28 and TRBJ2-1, with TRBD2 identical over 9 bases. CDR3 length: 20 residues. Germline CDR1 MDHEN, CDR2 SYDVKM. The V and J ends lost 2 bases and 0 bases, in that order; junction bases with no gene match: 14. The CDR3 loop reads CASSLKAGGRVLGSYNEQFF. For the CDR3, the DNA is TGTGCCAGCAGTTTAAAGGCGGGAGGGAGGGTTCTTGGCTCCTACAATGAGCAGTTCTTC.

The chain joins TRBV30 to TRBJ1-2, with D perhaps matching TRBD1 (5 bases). CDR1 and CDR2 from the germline V gene are GTSNPN and SVGIG (reference sequence). The V end was cut by 0 bases, the J end by 6 bases, with 8 bases between. The CDR3 is 12 residues long. In DNA form, the CDR3 reads TGTGCCTGGAGTGTACTCAGGGATGGCTACACCTTC. It encodes CAWSVLRDGYTF.

The chain is built from TRBV11-2 and TRBJ1-2, with unresolved D. CDR1 and CDR2 (germline): SGHAT, FQNNGV. Trimming took 3 bases from V and 5 from J, leaving 10 bases between them. The CDR3 runs 13 residues. The CDR3 spells CASSFPRRYGYTF. CDR3 in DNA: TGTGCCAGCAGCTTCCCTCGGAGGTATGGCTACACCTTC.

This chain connects TRBV27 to TRBJ2-7; TRBD1 aligns across 10 bases. The J segment lost 3 bases and the V segment lost 5 bases, leaving 4 bases of the junction unmatched. The CDR3 has 14 amino acids. Per germline, CDR1 MNHEY and CDR2 SMNVEV (reference sequence). The CDR3: CASSPWTGGYEQYF. Here the CDR3 DNA reads TGTGCCAGCAGTCCCTGGACAGGGGGCTACGAGCAGTACTTC.

The chain combines TRBV5-1 with TRBJ2-1, with 10 positions matching TRBD2. V lost 4 bases and J lost 12; bases outside the gene matches: 7. Germline V lookup: CDR1 SGHRS, CDR2 YFSETQ. The CDR3 has 13 amino acids. The CDR3 protein is CASSTGLAERQFF. In DNA, the CDR3 is TGCGCCAGCAGCACCGGACTAGCGGAAAGGCAGTTCTTC. Supplemented by reference TRBV5-1 and TRBJ2-1, the full variable domain reads KAGVTQTPRYLIKTRGQQVTLSCSPISGHRSVSWYQQTPGQGLQFLFEYFSETQRNKGNFPGRFSGRQFSNSRSEMNVSTLELGDSALYLCASSTGLAERQFFGPGTRLTVL.